Below, 16 T cell receptor beta chains from the same sample are listed, as sequenced in a study of Ad26.COV2.S vaccination and SARS-CoV-2 variants. The data were produced by immunoSEQ multiplex PCR, yet TCRdb's version contains in-frame clones alone and is incomplete. This sample carries 400,000 to 450,000 clones, around 90% of them seen once, and the ten largest clones take 9.5% to 15%. Specified treatment: roughly 19 received Ad26.COV2.S at low or high dose, single or two shots; about 5 received placebo; per-sample allocation not given. After the first vaccine or placebo injection, samples were drawn on day 63. Material: peripheral blood, obtained in a trial of Ad26.COV2.S vaccine versus placebo. All receptors come from a person aged 18-60 years who received the Ad26.COV2.S COVID-19 vaccine or a placebo.

The V gene is TRBV12-3 or TRBV12-4, the J gene TRBJ2-4; D not resolved. This CDR3 is built from 13 residues. V dropped 1 base and J dropped 1 base, with 2 bases sitting between them. The CDR3 sequence is CASSLGAKNIQYF. The CDR3 DNA reads as TGTGCCAGCAGTTTAGGGGCCAAAAACATTCAGTACTTC.

The V call is TRBV28, the J call TRBJ2-7; TRBD2 agrees at 14 bases. The CDR3 contains 16 residues. The germline gives CDR1 MDHEN, CDR2 SYDVKM. V lost 7 bases and J lost 2; bases outside the gene matches: 7. The CDR3 DNA is TGTGCCAGCAAGTTGCGACTAGCGGGAGGGCCCTACGAGCAGTACTTC. It translates to CASKLRLAGGPYEQYF.

The V and J genes are TRBV5-1 and TRBJ2-2; the match to TRBD1 covers 9 bases. Trimming removed 0 bases from V and 6 bases from J; junction bases left unmatched: 6. In germline, CDR1 is SGHRS, CDR2 YFSETQ. The CDR3 is 16 amino acids. CDR3 residues: CASSLAITGGSGELFF. CDR3 nucleotide sequence: TGCGCCAGCAGCTTGGCCATAACAGGGGGCTCCGGGGAGCTGTTTTTT.

The rearrangement joins TRBV7-2 to TRBJ1-2; D not certain. The length of the CDR3 is 13 residues. Per the germline V gene, CDR1 is SGHTA and CDR2 is FQGNSA. Trimming took 2 bases from V and 8 from J, leaving 12 bases between them. CDR3 region: CASSLMGLQGYTF. CDR3 nucleotide sequence: TGTGCCAGCAGCTTAATGGGGTTACAGGGCTACACCTTC.

The rearrangement uses TRBV19 and TRBJ2-7; TRBD2 matches 7 bases. The CDR3 is 14 amino acids. The junction had 6 bases not matched to a gene; V was cut back by 3 bases and J by 4 bases. From germline, CDR1 is LNHDA and CDR2 SQIVND (reference sequence). The CDR3 here is CASSIRLADYEQYF. CDR3 coding DNA: TGTGCCAGTAGTATTCGTCTAGCGGATTACGAGCAGTACTTC.

The rearrangement uses TRBV5-6 and TRBJ2-7; no definite D call. Germline V gene data show CDR1 as SGHDT and CDR2 as YYEEEE. Trimming cost V 1 base and J 7 bases, with 6 bases left between them. The CDR3 is made up of 11 amino acids. The CDR3 DNA follows: TGTGCCAGCAGCTTGAGGCGAGAGCAGTACTTC. Its translation: CASSLRREQYF.

The CDR3, as DNA: TGTGCCAGCAGTGAACTAGTCACAGATACGCAGTATTTT. Protein sequence: CASSELVTDTQYF. The gene calls are TRBV25-1 and TRBJ2-3; D is undetermined. CDR1 is MGHDK and CDR2 is SYGVNS in the germline V gene. Between the trimmed V and J ends, which lost 2 bases and 2 bases, there was a span of 5 bases. The CDR3 extends over 13 amino acids.

The rearrangement links TRBV6-2 or TRBV6-3 to TRBJ1-1; no definite D call. CDR1 MNHEY and CDR2 SVGEGT come from the germline V gene. V lost 3 bases to trimming and J lost 0 bases, with 8 bases between them. CDR3 size: 14 residues. The DNA of the CDR3 is TGTGCCAGCAGTTATCGGAGAATGAACACTGAAGCTTTCTTT. Amino acids: CASSYRRMNTEAFF.

The chain is built from TRBV2 and TRBJ2-3; D might be TRBD1 (5 bases). Looked up from germline, CDR1 is SNHLY and CDR2 is FYNNEI. CDR3 length: 16 amino acids. Trimming took off 2 bases at V and 0 bases at J, with 12 bases between the two ends. The DNA of the CDR3 is TGTGCCAGCAGTGAAAGACAGACCTCTAGCACAGATACGCAGTATTTT. Its protein is CASSERQTSSTDTQYF.

This chain uses TRBV30 with TRBJ2-1; D not certain. V was trimmed by 2 bases and J by 0 bases, leaving 23 bases between them. The CDR3 runs 19 residues. Germline loops: CDR1 GTSNPN, CDR2 SVGIG (reference sequence). In DNA, the CDR3 is TGTGCCTGGAGTTCATATGTGTCAATCGGGCGGAGCTCCTACAATGAGCAGTTCTTC. Residues: CAWSSYVSIGRSSYNEQFF.

This sequence joins TRBV24-1 and TRBJ2-3, with 10 bases aligning to TRBD2. Germline V gene data show CDR1 as KGHDR and CDR2 as SFDVKD. J lost 6 bases, V lost 5 bases, and 10 bases had no gene match. This CDR3 spans 16 amino acids. The CDR3 loop reads CATSASASGRPDTQYF. CDR3 coding DNA: TGTGCCACCAGTGCCTCGGCTAGCGGGAGACCGGATACGCAGTATTTT.

This sequence joins TRBV14 and TRBJ2-7, with D possibly matching TRBD1 (6 bases). The CDR3 consists of 12 residues. V was cut by 6 bases and J by 6 bases, with 12 bases left in between. Germline V gene sequence: CDR1 SGHDN, CDR2 FVKESK. Here the CDR3 reads CASSSVGAEQYF. The CDR3 DNA follows: TGTGCCAGCAGTAGCGTGGGGGCCGAGCAGTACTTC.

The chain joins TRBV14 to TRBJ1-1, with a tentative D call TRBD1 (5 bases). Trimming removed 0 bases from V and 1 base from J, with 24 bases in between. Germline CDR1 SGHDN, CDR2 FVKESK. This CDR3 contains 20 residues. CDR3 DNA: TGTGCCAGCAGCCAAGATAGGAATGGAGTTGGGGGGGGACCGAACACTGAAGCTTTCTTT. This codes for CASSQDRNGVGGGPNTEAFF.

The rearrangement uses TRBV5-8 and TRBJ2-1, with D possibly being TRBD1 (7 bases). The CDR3 is made up of 15 amino acids. Trimming took off 3 bases at V and 1 base at J, with 11 bases between the two ends. CDR1 and CDR2 from the germline V gene are SGHTS and YDEGEE. Written as DNA, the CDR3 is TGTGCCAGCAGCTGGCGGGGACAGTCCTACAATGAGCAGTTCTTC. This sequence encodes CASSWRGQSYNEQFF. Full variable domain (missing parts from reference TRBV5-8 and TRBJ2-1): EAGVTQSPTHLIKTRGQQATLRCSPISGHTSVYWYQQALGLGLQFLLWYDEGEERNRGNFPPRFSGRQFPNYSSELNVNALELEDSALYLCASSWRGQSYNEQFFGPGTRLTVL.

The chain has TRBV19 and TRBJ1-5; D remains ambiguous. This CDR3 region has 15 residues. V was shortened by 0 bases and J by 9 bases, with 15 bases between the two germline ends. CDR1 and CDR2 from the germline V gene are LNHDA and SQIVND (reference sequence). For the CDR3, the DNA is TGTGCCAGTAGTATAGATCTTGGTGGGAAACCGCCCCAGCATTTT. It yields the protein CASSIDLGGKPPQHF.

CDR3 coding DNA: TGTGCCAGCAGTTTATCCCTCACAGGGACACTCACAGATACGCAGTATTTT. This translates into CASSLSLTGTLTDTQYF. The rearrangement joins TRBV28 to TRBJ2-3; D perhaps matches TRBD1 (6 bases). Trimming shortened V by 1 base and J by 2 bases, and 16 bases separated the two germline ends. This CDR3 has 17 amino acids. In germline, CDR1 is MDHEN, CDR2 SYDVKM.